This T cell receptor (beta chain) was obtained from a study of response to subunit inactivated influenza vaccine. Study results and caveats: Researchers suggested that each seasonal influenza vaccination recruits few new T cells.

This clonotype has at least ten counts. Its antigen is not known. TCRdb recomputed calls from the RT-PCR reads with MiXCR, one row per CDR3 protein. The data show 500,000 to 650,000 distinct CDR3 sequences, about 7.6% seen once. The CDR3 totals 15 residues. V was cut by 2 bases and J by 3 bases, with 11 bases left in between. Germline V lookup: CDR1 SGHTA, CDR2 FQGNSA. The TCR comes from a man between 50 and 70 years old who received an inactivated influenza vaccine. Source: PBMCs from blood, taken around 25 months after vaccination. This chain connects TRBV7-2 to TRBJ2-1, with D perhaps being TRBD1 or TRBD2 (6 bases each). The CDR3 nucleotides are TGTGCCAGCAGCTTAAGGGGGGCAGGCTACAATGAGCAGTTCTTC. This gives the protein CASSLRGAGYNEQFF.